This T cell receptor beta chain was recorded in a study of shared clonotypes between healthy human individuals. With regard to this clone: At the DNA level, this CDR3 is encoded by other sequences in the same sample as well.

This CDR3 is 12 amino acids long. Trimming took off 4 bases at V and 8 bases at J, with 12 bases between the two ends. Germline loops: CDR1 SGHRS, CDR2 YFSETQ. An even split of each subset's genomic DNA across several immunoSEQ plates was performed. Generated by immunoSEQ multiplex PCR, the TCRdb table keeps only in-frame clones and is missing some. The repertoire includes over 2,000,000 clones, 85% to 95% of them detected once, and under 2% sits in the top ten. CD8 cells classed as naive were CD45RO-negative and positively selected for CCR7, excluding terminally differentiated effector memory CD45RA+ cells.

The receptor was derived from a man between 18 and 29 years old in good health. Some clones in this sample may be carry-over from other donors' samples. The sequenced material came from naive CD8+ T cells from PBMCs. J is TRBJ1-2 and V is TRBV5-1; tentatively, D is TRBD1 (6 bases). The CDR3 sequence: CASSLGTLGYTF. For the CDR3, the DNA is TGCGCCAGCAGCCTAGGGACACTCGGCTACACCTTC.